Presented here are 2 T cell receptor beta chains from one specimen sequenced in a study of CD8+CD57+ T cells in acquired aplastic anemia. Profiles of TCR beta VDJ and CDR3 were generated from a genomic DNA template. From the reads, TCRdb called clonotypes with MiXCR, one entry per CDR3 protein. The sample consists of roughly 130,000 distinct CDR3 sequences, about 48% of them appearing once. The sequencing sample was made of sorted CD4+, CD8+, or CD8+CD57+ T cells (not recorded which) from PBMCs. The receptors were sampled from a human donor in good health, serving as a control.

This clonotype was recorded at least ten times. The rearrangement joins TRBV7-9 to TRBJ1-2; perhaps TRBD1 as D (5 bases). The V and J ends lost 2 bases and 5 bases respectively, with 15 bases between them. The CDR3 extends over 15 amino acids. Germline V gene lookup returns CDR1 SEHNR and CDR2 FQNEAQ (reference sequence). CDR3 sequence (DNA): TGTGCCAGCAGCTTAACGGGGAGTGGGGCATATGGCTACACCTTC. Residues: CASSLTGSGAYGYTF. Full variable domain (missing parts from reference TRBV7-9 and TRBJ1-2): DTGVSQNPRHKITKRGQNVTFRCDPISEHNRLYWYRQTLGQGPEFLTYFQNEAQLEKSRLLSDRFSAERPKGSFSTLEIQRTEQGDSAMYLCASSLTGSGAYGYTFGSGTRLTVV.

The sample holds a few counts of this clonotype. The chain uses TRBV12-3 or TRBV12-4 and TRBJ2-2; perhaps TRBD1 as D (6 bases). V was trimmed by 3 bases and J by 4 bases, leaving 15 bases between them. The CDR3 spans 16 residues. CDR3 nucleotide sequence: TGTGCCAGCAGTTTTTCAGGGGCAAGGGGCACCGGGGAGCTGTTTTTT. Translation: CASSFSGARGTGELFF.